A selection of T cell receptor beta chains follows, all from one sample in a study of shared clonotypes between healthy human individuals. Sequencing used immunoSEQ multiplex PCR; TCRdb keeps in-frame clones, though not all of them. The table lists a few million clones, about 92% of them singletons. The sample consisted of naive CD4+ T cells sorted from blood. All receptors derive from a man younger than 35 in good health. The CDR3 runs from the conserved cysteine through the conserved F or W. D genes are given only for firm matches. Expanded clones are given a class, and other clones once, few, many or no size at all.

CDR3aa: CASSHSSARQGTGELFF
CDR3nt: TGCGCCAGCAGCCACTCTAGCGCCCGTCAAGGGACCGGGGAGCTGTTTTTT
abundance: .
j_gene: TRBJ2-2
len: 17
v_gene: TRBV4-3
d_gene: .

CDR3aa: CASSQSPWETQYF
CDR3nt: TGCGCCAGCAGCCAAAGCCCATGGGAGACCCAGTACTTC
abundance: .
j_gene: TRBJ2-5
len: 13
v_gene: TRBV4-1
d_gene: .

CDR3aa: CASRTQGLSNQPQHF
CDR3nt: TGTGCCAGTAGGACGCAGGGGCTAAGCAATCAGCCCCAGCATTTT
abundance: .
j_gene: TRBJ1-5
len: 15
v_gene: TRBV19
d_gene: .

CDR3aa: CASSYSSGRPTDTQYF
CDR3nt: TGTGCCAGCAGTTACTCTTCGGGACGACCCACAGATACGCAGTATTTT
abundance: .
j_gene: TRBJ2-3
len: 16
v_gene: TRBV6-5
d_gene: .

CDR3aa: CASKITGVQETQYF
CDR3nt: TGTGCCAGCAAGATAACAGGGGTCCAAGAGACCCAGTACTTC
abundance: .
j_gene: TRBJ2-5
len: 14
v_gene: TRBV27
d_gene: TRBD1

CDR3aa: CAGGQADYEQYF
CDR3nt: TGTGCCGGGGGGCAGGCGGACTACGAGCAGTACTTC
abundance: .
j_gene: TRBJ2-7
len: 12
v_gene: TRBV7-9
d_gene: .

CDR3aa: CASSIGDRAGYEQYF
CDR3nt: TGTGCCAGTAGTATTGGCGACAGGGCTGGGTACGAGCAGTACTTC
abundance: .
j_gene: TRBJ2-7
len: 15
v_gene: TRBV19
d_gene: TRBD1

CDR3aa: CGTGQVSNEQFF
CDR3nt: TGTGGGACGGGACAGGTGTCCAATGAGCAGTTCTTC
abundance: .
j_gene: TRBJ2-1
len: 12
v_gene: TRBV18
d_gene: TRBD1

CDR3aa: CAGGGRGTDTQYF
CDR3nt: TGTGCCGGCGGGGGCAGGGGTACAGATACGCAGTATTTT
abundance: .
j_gene: TRBJ2-3
len: 13
v_gene: TRBV2
d_gene: .

CDR3aa: CASSHLGSGNTIYF
CDR3nt: TGTGCCAGTAGTCATTTGGGATCTGGAAACACCATATATTTT
abundance: few
j_gene: TRBJ1-3
len: 14
v_gene: TRBV19
d_gene: .

CDR3aa: CASSYRDRIFYEQYF
CDR3nt: TGTGCCAGCAGCTACCGGGACCGTATTTTTTACGAGCAGTACTTC
abundance: .
j_gene: TRBJ2-7
len: 15
v_gene: TRBV5-6
d_gene: .